The 5 T cell receptor beta chains given below trace back to one sample, sequenced in a study of identical twins (dated by TCRdb to 2015 to 2016). The receptor library was made with 5' RACE. This sample was sequenced with an Illumina HiSeq 2000. TCRdb passed the public sequencing reads through fastp at Q25 and MiXCR, retaining productive beta sequences. Merged by CDR3 protein, the rows form single entries marked with the most common genes and DNA. In all, the sample holds more than 200,000 distinct CDR3 sequences, and over 8% of those were seen once. The biggest ten clones account for around 5.1% of the sample. The sample was memory (CD45RO+) T cells sorted from blood. The intended sense of this specimen's cell subset or site label: CD45RO+ enriched T cells. The receptor set was obtained from a woman in her late teens or twenties in good health.

This clonotype was found a few times. The J gene is TRBJ2-7, the V gene TRBV5-5; D tentatively fits TRBD1 or TRBD2 (5 bases each). V lost 1 base and J 9 bases, leaving 23 bases between the germline ends. CDR1 and CDR2 from the germline V gene are SGHKS and YYEKEE (reference sequence). The CDR3 extends over 16 amino acids. The CDR3 coding sequence is TGTGCCAGCAGCTTGAGCCCGGGACGGAAGATCATTGGGCAGTACTTC. The encoded protein is CASSLSPGRKIIGQYF. The entire variable domain, with the rest obtained from reference TRBV5-5 and TRBJ2-7, is as follows: DAGVTQSPTHLIKTRGQQVTLRCSPISGHKSVSWYQQVLGQGPQFIFQYYEKEERGRGNFPDRFSARQFPNYSSELNVNALLLGDSALYLCASSLSPGRKIIGQYFGPGTRLTVT.

The chain joins TRBV7-3 to TRBJ2-5; possibly TRBD2 for D (6 bases). V lost 3 bases and J lost 0, with 11 bases in between. CDR3 length: 15 residues. In germline, CDR1 is SGHTA, CDR2 FQGTGA. The CDR3 is CASSFGGMYQETQYF. CDR3 coding DNA: TGTGCCAGCAGCTTCGGGGGAATGTACCAAGAGACCCAGTACTTC.

The chain carries TRBV5-1 and TRBJ2-7, with 10 bases matching TRBD2. With 4 bases clipped from V and 2 bases from J, the junction kept 12 bases outside the gene matches. The germline gives CDR1 SGHRS, CDR2 YFSETQ. There are 17 residues in the CDR3. CDR3 region: CASSANRGTSETYEQYF. CDR3 bases: TGCGCCAGCAGCGCGAACAGAGGGACTAGCGAAACCTACGAGCAGTACTTC.

This clonotype has just a few counts. The chain recombines TRBV12-3 or TRBV12-4 with TRBJ2-1; 9 bases align to TRBD2. This CDR3 contains 14 residues. V dropped 0 bases and J dropped 12; count of bases not matched to a gene: 6. The CDR3 here is CASSLATRGGGQFF. In DNA form, the CDR3 reads TGTGCCAGCAGTTTAGCGACGCGGGGGGGTGGGCAGTTCTTC.

This clonotype was seen a handful of times. This sequence joins TRBV10-1 and TRBJ2-1; D is uncertain. The CDR3 sequence is 12 residues long. Germline-derived CDR1 and CDR2 are WNHNN and SYGVQD (reference sequence). The V end was cut by 3 bases, the J end by 0 bases, with 0 bases between. The chain's CDR3 is CASSDSYNEQFF. CDR3 DNA: TGCGCCAGCAGTGACTCCTACAATGAGCAGTTCTTC.